This T cell receptor beta chain was sequenced for a study of shared clonotypes between healthy human individuals. Whole-study findings and limits: Naive subsets tended to show greater estimated richness than memory subsets. Among several donors, about 4.6% of naive CD4 clonotypes were found in common.

Only one count was recorded for this clone. Antigen unknown. Assay execution took place at the deep level. Repertoires were generated with immunoSEQ multiplex PCR, while TCRdb's copy carries only in-frame clones and drops some. The sample consists of 1,100,000 or so clones, approximately 80% of them appearing once. With V trimmed by 2 bases and J by 6 bases, 3 bases remained unmatched. Germline lookup yields CDR1 LGHNA and CDR2 YNFKEQ. There are 13 residues in the CDR3. Sequencing was performed on memory CD4+ T cells from PBMCs. As for subset: CD45RA-negative fraction. The TCR was taken from a man aged 18-30 years in good health. Some clones in this sample may be carry-over from other donors' samples. J is TRBJ2-5 and V is TRBV4-2; TRBD2 agrees at 7 bases. DNA for the CDR3: TGTGCCAGCAGCCAACAGGGAGGGCAGACCCAGTACTTC. It translates to CASSQQGGQTQYF.